One and the same sample provided the 17 T cell receptor beta chains below, sequenced in a study of blood T cell repertoires in COVID-19. Method: immunoSEQ multiplex PCR; TCRdb's copy keeps in-frame clones and lacks some. The sample has about 260,000 clones, approximately 86% seen once. The specimen was peripheral blood. The receptors here all came from a man younger than 45 with active or convalescent COVID-19.

In the case of this clone: Distinct nucleotide sequences in the sample also encode this CDR3. The rearrangement links TRBV4-1 to TRBJ1-5; TRBD1 might be the D (5 bases). Germline CDR1 is MGHRA and CDR2 is YSYEKL. The CDR3 spans 15 residues. V lost 4 bases, J lost 1 base, and 11 bases lay in between. The CDR3 loop reads CASSLADSSNQPQHF. Here the CDR3 DNA reads TGCGCCAGCAGCCTCGCCGACAGCAGCAATCAGCCCCAGCATTTT.

The chain is built from TRBV19 and TRBJ1-1; 9 nucleotides match TRBD1. Germline V CDR1 and CDR2: LNHDA, SQIVND (reference sequence). With V trimmed by 10 bases and J by 2 bases, 5 bases remained unmatched. This CDR3 is built from 13 residues. CDR3 sequence: CATRTGANTEAFF. DNA of the CDR3: TGTGCCACCAGGACAGGGGCAAACACTGAAGCTTTCTTT.

J is TRBJ1-2 and V is TRBV6-1; a weak D match, TRBD1 (5 bases). The germline V and J ends were trimmed by 3 bases and 0 bases, with 8 bases remaining between them. The CDR3 sequence is 14 residues long. Germline assignment: CDR1 MNHNS and CDR2 SASEGT. DNA of the CDR3: TGTGCCAGCAGTGACAGGGCTTCTAACTATGGCTACACCTTC. Protein product: CASSDRASNYGYTF.

This clone has only one observation. The chain joins TRBV27 to TRBJ2-2, with 9 bases that match TRBD2. The germline gives CDR1 MNHEY, CDR2 SMNVEV (reference sequence). Unmatched junction bases numbered 1, after V lost 2 bases and J lost 0 bases. The CDR3 extends over 16 amino acids. In DNA, the CDR3 is TGTGCCAGCAGTTTACTAGCGGGATCGAACACCGGGGAGCTGTTTTTT. It yields the protein CASSLLAGSNTGELFF.

The V and J genes are TRBV19 and TRBJ2-1; 8 nucleotides agree with TRBD2. Looked up from germline, CDR1 is LNHDA and CDR2 is SQIVND (reference sequence). This CDR3 spans 15 amino acids. The V segment lost 7 bases and the J segment 7 bases; nucleotides outside the gene matches: 12. The DNA for the CDR3 is TGTGCCAGTACCACCCAAGCGGGGGCGCTGAATGAGCAGTTCTTC. Its protein is CASTTQAGALNEQFF.

This chain links TRBV5-4 with TRBJ1-2; 7 bases are a match to TRBD1. The CDR3 sequence is 15 residues long. CDR1 is SGHNT, CDR2 YYREEE, per germline (reference sequence). The J segment lost 3 bases and the V segment lost 2 bases, leaving 7 bases of the junction unmatched. CDR3 residues: CASSFDRDLDYGYTF. CDR3 nucleotide sequence: TGTGCCAGCAGCTTCGACAGGGACCTAGACTATGGCTACACCTTC.

The chain couples TRBV9 to TRBJ1-3; no clear D. The germline CDR1 and CDR2 sequences are SGDLS and YYNGEE. With 0 bases removed from V and 0 bases from J, the gap between germline ends came to 13 bases. This CDR3 contains 17 residues. CDR3 bases: TGTGCCAGCAGCGTAGAAATCACCGCCAGCTCTGGAAACACCATATATTTT. Its protein is CASSVEITASSGNTIYF.

The CDR3 spells CASSLAVSGGSTDTQYF. The CDR3 coding sequence is TGTGCCAGCAGCTTAGCCGTGTCGGGGGGGAGCACAGATACGCAGTATTTT. The J gene is TRBJ2-3, the V gene TRBV11-2; 8 positions match TRBD2. The CDR3 spans 17 residues. The V segment lost 1 base and the J segment 0 bases; nucleotides outside the gene matches: 6. Germline assignment: CDR1 SGHAT and CDR2 FQNNGV. Filled out from reference TRBV11-2 and TRBJ2-3, the complete variable domain reads EAGVAQSPRYKIIEKRQSVAFWCNPISGHATLYWYQQILGQGPKLLIQFQNNGVVDDSQLPKDRFSAERLKGVDSTLKIQPAKLEDSAVYLCASSLAVSGGSTDTQYFGPGTRLTVL.

Concerning this clone itself: The junction differs from germline at one of its ends, possibly a read error. The gene calls are TRBV4-1 and TRBJ2-1, with D uncertain. Germline V gene data show CDR1 as MGHRA and CDR2 as YSYEKL. This CDR3 comprises 12 residues. This CDR3 is CASINIRNQQFF. CDR3 nucleotides: TGCGCCAGCATCAACATACGCAATCAGCAGTTCTTC.

The chain joins TRBV5-1 to TRBJ2-1; 8 nucleotides match TRBD1. CDR1 SGHRS and CDR2 YFSETQ come from the germline V gene. This CDR3 region has 15 residues. V lost 4 bases and J lost 0; bases outside the gene matches: 3. CDR3 amino acids: CASSLTGGSYNEQFF. The CDR3 DNA sequence: TGCGCCAGCAGCCTTACAGGGGGCTCCTACAATGAGCAGTTCTTC.

The chain joins TRBV11-2 to TRBJ2-6; D unclear. V shed 0 bases and J shed 1 base, with 7 bases lying between them. Germline V lookup: CDR1 SGHAT, CDR2 FQNNGV. The CDR3 sequence is 16 residues long. The CDR3 is CASSLDPVSGANVLTF. CDR3 DNA: TGTGCCAGCAGCTTAGATCCCGTATCTGGGGCCAACGTCCTGACTTTC.

This CDR3 is CASSSGIAGELFF. The CDR3 nucleotides read TGTGCCAGCAGTTCGGGGATCGCCGGGGAGCTGTTTTTT. This rearrangement joins TRBV27 to TRBJ2-2, with D maybe TRBD2 (5 bases). Trimming took off 4 bases at V and 6 bases at J, with 9 bases between the two ends. CDR3 length: 13 residues. CDR1 and CDR2 (germline): MNHEY, SMNVEV (reference sequence).

The chain combines TRBV5-1 with TRBJ2-1; 8 bases line up with TRBD1. The V segment lost 3 bases and the J segment 1 base; nucleotides outside the gene matches: 9. Germline V gives CDR1 SGHRS, CDR2 YFSETQ. The CDR3 has 17 residues. DNA of the CDR3: TGCGCCAGCAGCTCCTACCGACAGGGGAGATCCTACAATGAGCAGTTCTTC. Protein: CASSSYRQGRSYNEQFF.

The genes are TRBV7-9 and TRBJ2-2; possible D gene TRBD2, 6 bases. Germline CDR1 is SEHNR and CDR2 is FQNEAQ (reference sequence). V lost 6 bases and J 1 base, leaving 15 bases between the germline ends. This CDR3 is 16 amino acids long. The CDR3 sequence is CASSTRRGGNTGELFF. In nucleotides, the CDR3 is TGTGCCAGCAGTACTCGGCGGGGTGGGAACACCGGGGAGCTGTTTTTT. The entire variable domain, with the rest obtained from reference TRBV7-9 and TRBJ2-2, is as follows: DTGVSQNPRHKITKRGQNVTFRCDPISEHNRLYWYRQTLGQGPEFLTYFQNEAQLEKSRLLSDRFSAERPKGSFSTLEIQRTEQGDSAMYLCASSTRRGGNTGELFFGEGSRLTVL.

The chain carries TRBV5-1 and TRBJ2-3; D is uncertain. The V and J ends lost 3 bases and 1 base respectively, with 3 bases between them. Germline V gene lookup returns CDR1 SGHRS and CDR2 YFSETQ. The CDR3 consists of 12 residues. CDR3 bases: TGCGCCAGCAGCTCGGGCACAGATACGCAGTATTTT. Translation: CASSSGTDTQYF.

The V and J genes are TRBV2 and TRBJ2-7, with D perhaps TRBD1 (5 bases). The V end was cut by 6 bases, the J end by 2 bases, with 14 bases between. The CDR3 totals 14 residues. Germline CDR1 is SNHLY and CDR2 is FYNNEI. CDR3 residues: CASRFRVKTYEQYF. The CDR3 DNA is TGTGCCAGCAGGTTCAGGGTGAAAACCTACGAGCAGTACTTC.

The genes are TRBV20-1 and TRBJ2-7; TRBD1 aligns across 9 bases. CDR3 size: 15 residues. Germline loops: CDR1 DFQATT, CDR2 SNEGSKA (reference sequence). With V trimmed by 3 bases and J by 4 bases, 10 bases remained unmatched. The CDR3 protein is CSASDARTGAYEQYF. DNA for the CDR3: TGCAGTGCTAGTGACGCCAGGACAGGGGCTTACGAGCAGTACTTC.